One and the same sample provided the 2 T cell receptor beta chains below, sequenced in a study of cytomegalovirus exposure and HLA in healthy donors. PCR primers comprised 60 Vbeta and 13 Jbeta primers. Generated by immunoSEQ multiplex PCR, the TCRdb table keeps only in-frame clones and is missing some. Altogether about 67,000 clones are present, around 91% being singletons, with the ten largest covering roughly an eighth. Sequenced: PBMCs. Receptors originate from a woman in her 30s in good health and CMV-seropositive.

This clone came up once. The CDR3 reads CASIGGAGNHYNEQFF. DNA for the CDR3: TGTGCCAGCATCGGAGGGGCGGGAAATCACTACAATGAGCAGTTCTTC. The chain employs TRBV5-6 and TRBJ2-1, with a weak D call TRBD2 (6 bases). The CDR3 runs 16 residues. Germline CDR1 and CDR2: SGHDT and YYEEEE. V was cut by 6 bases and J by 3 bases, with 19 bases left in between.

This sequence joins TRBV5-1 and TRBJ2-1; 8 bases agree with TRBD2. The ends lost 4 bases at V and 2 bases at J; junction bases unmatched: 5. Looked up from germline, CDR1 is SGHRS and CDR2 is YFSETQ. This CDR3 is 15 amino acids long. The CDR3 nucleotides are TGCGCCAGCAGCCCGTTAGCGGGAACCTACAATGAGCAGTTCTTC. This codes for CASSPLAGTYNEQFF.